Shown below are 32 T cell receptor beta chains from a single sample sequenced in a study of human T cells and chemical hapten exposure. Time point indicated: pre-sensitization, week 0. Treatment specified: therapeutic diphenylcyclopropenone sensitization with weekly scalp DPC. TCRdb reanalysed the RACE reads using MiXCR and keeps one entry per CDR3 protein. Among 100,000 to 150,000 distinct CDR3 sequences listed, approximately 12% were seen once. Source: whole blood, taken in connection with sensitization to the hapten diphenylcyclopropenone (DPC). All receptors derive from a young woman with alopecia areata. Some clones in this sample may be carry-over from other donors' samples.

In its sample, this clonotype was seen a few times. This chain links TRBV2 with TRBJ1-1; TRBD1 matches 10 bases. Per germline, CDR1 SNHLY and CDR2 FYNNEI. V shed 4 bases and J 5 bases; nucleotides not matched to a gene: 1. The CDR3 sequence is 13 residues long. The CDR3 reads CASSGQGATEAFF. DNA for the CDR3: TGTGCCAGCAGTGGACAGGGGGCGACTGAAGCTTTCTTT. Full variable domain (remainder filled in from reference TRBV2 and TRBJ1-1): EPEVTQTPSHQVTQMGQEVILRCVPISNHLYFYWYRQILGQKVEFLVSFYNNEISEKSEIFDDQFSVERPDGSNFTLKIRSTKLEDSAMYFCASSGQGATEAFFGQGTRLTVV.

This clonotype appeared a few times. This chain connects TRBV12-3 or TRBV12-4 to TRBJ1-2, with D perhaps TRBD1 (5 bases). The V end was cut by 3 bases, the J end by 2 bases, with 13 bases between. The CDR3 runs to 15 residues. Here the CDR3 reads CASSFRRQPNYGYTF. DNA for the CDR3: TGTGCCAGCAGTTTCCGTAGACAGCCGAACTATGGCTACACCTTC.

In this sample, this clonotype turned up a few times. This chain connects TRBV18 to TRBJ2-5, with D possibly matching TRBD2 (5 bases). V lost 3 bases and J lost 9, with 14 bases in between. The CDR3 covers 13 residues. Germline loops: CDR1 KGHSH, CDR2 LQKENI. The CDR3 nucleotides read TGTGCCAGCTCACCCCACGTCGGGGAAGCCCAGTACTTC. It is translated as CASSPHVGEAQYF.

In DNA form, the CDR3 reads TGTGCCAGCAGCGTAAGTAGCGGGAGCGAAGAGACCCAGTACTTC. This sequence encodes CASSVSSGSEETQYF. The chain is built from TRBV9 and TRBJ2-5; 9 bases agree with TRBD2. The germline V gene has CDR1 SGDLS and CDR2 YYNGEE. After removal of 1 base from V and 3 bases from J, the junction contained 4 bases not matched to a gene. The CDR3 is 15 residues long.

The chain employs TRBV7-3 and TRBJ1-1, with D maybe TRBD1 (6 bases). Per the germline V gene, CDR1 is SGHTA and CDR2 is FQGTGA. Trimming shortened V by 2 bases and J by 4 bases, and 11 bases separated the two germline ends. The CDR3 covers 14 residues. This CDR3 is CASSLGVGGTEAFF. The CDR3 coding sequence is TGTGCCAGCAGCTTAGGGGTAGGGGGCACTGAAGCTTTCTTT. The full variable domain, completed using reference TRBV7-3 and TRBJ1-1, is GAGVSQTPSNKVTEKGKYVELRCDPISGHTALYWYRQSLGQGPEFLIYFQGTGAADDSGLPNDRFFAVRPEGSVSTLKIQRTERGDSAVYLCASSLGVGGTEAFFGQGTRLTVV.

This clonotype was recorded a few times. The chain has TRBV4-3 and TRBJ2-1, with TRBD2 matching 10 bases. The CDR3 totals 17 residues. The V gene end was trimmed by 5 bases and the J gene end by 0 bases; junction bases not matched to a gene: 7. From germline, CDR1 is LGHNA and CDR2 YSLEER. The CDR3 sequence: CASSLVLAGGSYNEQFF. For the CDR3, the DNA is TGCGCCAGCAGCTTAGTCTTAGCGGGGGGCTCCTACAATGAGCAGTTCTTC.

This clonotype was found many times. The CDR3 sequence: CASSRPGTGGPVEQFF. In nucleotides, the CDR3 is TGTGCCAGCAGTCGCCCCGGGACAGGGGGGCCGGTTGAGCAGTTCTTC. The V gene is TRBV28, the J gene TRBJ2-1, with 11 bases that match TRBD1. After removal of 5 bases from V and 9 bases from J, the junction contained 12 bases not matched to a gene. CDR3 size: 16 residues. The germline V gene has CDR1 MDHEN and CDR2 SYDVKM. The full variable domain, rest sourced from reference TRBV28 and TRBJ2-1, is DVKVTQSSRYLVKRTGEKVFLECVQDMDHENMFWYRQDPGLGLRLIYFSYDVKMKEKGDIPEGYSVSREKKERFSLILESASTNQTSMYLCASSRPGTGGPVEQFFGPGTRLTVL.

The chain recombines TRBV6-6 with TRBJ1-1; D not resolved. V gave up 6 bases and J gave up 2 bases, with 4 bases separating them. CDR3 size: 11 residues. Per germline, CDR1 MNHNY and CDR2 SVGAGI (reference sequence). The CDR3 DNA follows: TGTGCCAGCAGACCTAACACTGAAGCTTTCTTT. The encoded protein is CASRPNTEAFF.

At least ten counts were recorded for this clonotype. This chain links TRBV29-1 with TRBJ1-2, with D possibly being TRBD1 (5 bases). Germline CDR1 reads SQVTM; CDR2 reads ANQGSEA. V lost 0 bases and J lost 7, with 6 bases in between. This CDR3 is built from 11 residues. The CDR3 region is CSVEDRGGYTF. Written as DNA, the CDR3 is TGCAGCGTTGAAGATAGGGGTGGCTACACCTTC.

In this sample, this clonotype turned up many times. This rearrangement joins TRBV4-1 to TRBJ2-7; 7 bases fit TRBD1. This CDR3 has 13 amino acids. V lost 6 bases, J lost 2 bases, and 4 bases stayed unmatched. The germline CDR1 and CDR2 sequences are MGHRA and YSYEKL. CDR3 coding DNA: TGCGCCAGCAGTTGGGACAGAGCCTACGAGCAGTACTTC. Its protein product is CASSWDRAYEQYF.

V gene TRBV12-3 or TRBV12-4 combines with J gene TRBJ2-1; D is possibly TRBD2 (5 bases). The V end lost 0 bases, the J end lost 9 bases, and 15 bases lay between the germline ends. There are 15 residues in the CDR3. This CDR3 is CASSLADLQFSEQFF. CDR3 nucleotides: TGTGCCAGCAGTTTAGCGGACTTACAGTTTTCTGAGCAGTTCTTC.

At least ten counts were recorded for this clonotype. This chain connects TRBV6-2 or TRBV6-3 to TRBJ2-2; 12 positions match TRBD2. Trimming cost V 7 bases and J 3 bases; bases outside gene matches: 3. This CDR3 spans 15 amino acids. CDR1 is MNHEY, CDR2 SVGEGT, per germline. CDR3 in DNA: TGTGCCAGCAAGCGGACTAGCGGGGACACCGGGGAGCTGTTTTTT. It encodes CASKRTSGDTGELFF.

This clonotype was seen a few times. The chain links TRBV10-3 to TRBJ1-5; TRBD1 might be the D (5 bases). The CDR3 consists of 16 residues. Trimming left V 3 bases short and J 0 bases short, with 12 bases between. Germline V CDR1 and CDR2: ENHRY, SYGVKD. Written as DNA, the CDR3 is TGTGCCATCAGTGAAGAGAGGGGCTATAGCAATCAGCCCCAGCATTTT. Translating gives CAISEERGYSNQPQHF.

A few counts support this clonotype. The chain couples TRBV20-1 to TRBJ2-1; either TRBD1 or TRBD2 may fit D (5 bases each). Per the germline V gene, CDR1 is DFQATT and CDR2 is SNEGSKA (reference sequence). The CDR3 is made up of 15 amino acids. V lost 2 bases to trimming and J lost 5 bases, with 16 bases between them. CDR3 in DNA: TGCAGTGCTAGAAATACGGGACCGTTCAACAATGAGCAGTTCTTC. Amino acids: CSARNTGPFNNEQFF.

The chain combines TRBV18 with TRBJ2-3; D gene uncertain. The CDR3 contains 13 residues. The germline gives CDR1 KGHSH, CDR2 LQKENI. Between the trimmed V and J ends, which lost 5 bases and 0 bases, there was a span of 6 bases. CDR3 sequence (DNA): TGTGCCAGCTCAGGAAGTAGCACAGATACGCAGTATTTT. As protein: CASSGSSTDTQYF.

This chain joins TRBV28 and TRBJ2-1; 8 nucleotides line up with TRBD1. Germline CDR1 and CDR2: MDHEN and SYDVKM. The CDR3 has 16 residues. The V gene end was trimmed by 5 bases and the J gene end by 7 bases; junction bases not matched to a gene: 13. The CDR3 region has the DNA TGTGCCAGCAGTCCCATAGACGGCAGGGGGCGGAATGAGCAGTTCTTC. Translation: CASSPIDGRGRNEQFF.

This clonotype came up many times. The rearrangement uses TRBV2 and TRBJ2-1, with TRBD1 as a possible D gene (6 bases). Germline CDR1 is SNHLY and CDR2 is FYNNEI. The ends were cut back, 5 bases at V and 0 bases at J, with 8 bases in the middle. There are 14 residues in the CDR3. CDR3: CASSTGSSYNEQFF. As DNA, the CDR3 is TGTGCCAGCAGTACAGGGAGCTCCTACAATGAGCAGTTCTTC.

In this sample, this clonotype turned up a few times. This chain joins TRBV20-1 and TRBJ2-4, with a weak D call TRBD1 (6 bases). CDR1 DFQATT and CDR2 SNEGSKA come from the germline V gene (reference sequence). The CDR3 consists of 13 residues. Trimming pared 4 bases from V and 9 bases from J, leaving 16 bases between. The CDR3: CSATRTEWGIQYF. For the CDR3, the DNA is TGCAGTGCTACCAGGACAGAATGGGGCATTCAGTACTTC.

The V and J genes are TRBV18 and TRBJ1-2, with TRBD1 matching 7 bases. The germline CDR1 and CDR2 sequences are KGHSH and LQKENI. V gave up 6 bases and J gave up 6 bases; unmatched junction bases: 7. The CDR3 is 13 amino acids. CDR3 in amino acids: CASSPGQDHGYTF. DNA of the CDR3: TGTGCCAGCTCCCCCGGACAGGACCATGGCTACACCTTC.

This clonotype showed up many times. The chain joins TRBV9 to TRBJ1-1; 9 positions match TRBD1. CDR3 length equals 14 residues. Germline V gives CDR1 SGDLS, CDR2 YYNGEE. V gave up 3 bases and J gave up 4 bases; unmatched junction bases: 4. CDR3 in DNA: TGTGCCAGCAGCGCCGGACAGGGGATCACTGAAGCTTTCTTT. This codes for CASSAGQGITEAFF.

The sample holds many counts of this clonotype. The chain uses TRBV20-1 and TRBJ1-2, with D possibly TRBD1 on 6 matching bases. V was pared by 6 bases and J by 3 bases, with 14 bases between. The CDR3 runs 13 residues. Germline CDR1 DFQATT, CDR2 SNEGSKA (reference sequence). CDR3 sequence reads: CSAERRGDYGYTF. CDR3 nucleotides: TGCAGTGCGGAGAGGAGGGGGGACTATGGCTACACCTTC.

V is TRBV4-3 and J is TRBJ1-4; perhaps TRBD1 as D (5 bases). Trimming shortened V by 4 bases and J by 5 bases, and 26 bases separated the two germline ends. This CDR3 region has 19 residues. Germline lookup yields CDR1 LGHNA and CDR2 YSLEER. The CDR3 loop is CASSPRHRVRERVNEKLFF. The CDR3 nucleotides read TGCGCCAGCAGCCCCCGACATCGCGTCAGGGAACGAGTGAATGAAAAACTGTTTTTT.

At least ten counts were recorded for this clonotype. The CDR3 bases are TGCGCCAGCAGTGAGACAGGGAGGAACACCGGGGAGCTGTTTTTT. It specifies CASSETGRNTGELFF. The rearrangement uses TRBV10-2 and TRBJ2-2, with D perhaps matching TRBD1 (6 bases). V was pared by 2 bases and J by 1 base, with 8 bases between. Germline V gene sequence: CDR1 WSHSY, CDR2 SAAADI. The CDR3 is 15 residues long.

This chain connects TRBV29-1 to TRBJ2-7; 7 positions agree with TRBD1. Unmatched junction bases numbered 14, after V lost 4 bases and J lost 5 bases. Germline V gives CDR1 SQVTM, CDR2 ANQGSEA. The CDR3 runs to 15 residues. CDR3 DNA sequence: TGCAGCGTTGGGGGAAAGGGGACAGAAAAAAACGAGCAGTACTTC. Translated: CSVGGKGTEKNEQYF.

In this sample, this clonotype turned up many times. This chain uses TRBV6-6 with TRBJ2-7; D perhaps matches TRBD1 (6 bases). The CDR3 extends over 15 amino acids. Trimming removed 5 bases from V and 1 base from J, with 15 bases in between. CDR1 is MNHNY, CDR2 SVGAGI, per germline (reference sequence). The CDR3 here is CASSPRAGVSYEQYF. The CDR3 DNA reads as TGTGCCAGCAGTCCCCGGGCAGGGGTTTCCTACGAGCAGTACTTC.

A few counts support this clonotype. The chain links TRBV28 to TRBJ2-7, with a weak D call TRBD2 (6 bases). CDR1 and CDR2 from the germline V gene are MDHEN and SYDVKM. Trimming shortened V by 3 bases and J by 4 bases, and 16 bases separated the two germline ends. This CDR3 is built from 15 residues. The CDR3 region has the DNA TGTGCCAGCAGTTTTATGCGGGGCCGCGGGTACGAGCAGTACTTC. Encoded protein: CASSFMRGRGYEQYF.

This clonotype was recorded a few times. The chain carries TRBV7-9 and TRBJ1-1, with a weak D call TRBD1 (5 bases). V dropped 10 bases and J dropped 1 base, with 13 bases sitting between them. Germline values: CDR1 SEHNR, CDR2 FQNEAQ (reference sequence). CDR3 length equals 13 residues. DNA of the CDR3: TGTGCCATAACGGGACTTAGGAACACTGAAGCTTTCTTT. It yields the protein CAITGLRNTEAFF. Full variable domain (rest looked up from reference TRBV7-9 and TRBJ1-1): DTGVSQNPRHKITKRGQNVTFRCDPISEHNRLYWYRQTLGQGPEFLTYFQNEAQLEKSRLLSDRFSAERPKGSFSTLEIQRTEQGDSAMYLCAITGLRNTEAFFGQGTRLTVV.

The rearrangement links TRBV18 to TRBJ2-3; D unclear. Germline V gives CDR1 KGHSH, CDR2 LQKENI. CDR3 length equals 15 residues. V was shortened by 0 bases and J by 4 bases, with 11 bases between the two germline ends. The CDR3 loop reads CASSPPGVRPDTQYF. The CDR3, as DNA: TGTGCCAGCTCACCACCTGGGGTCCGCCCAGATACGCAGTATTTT.

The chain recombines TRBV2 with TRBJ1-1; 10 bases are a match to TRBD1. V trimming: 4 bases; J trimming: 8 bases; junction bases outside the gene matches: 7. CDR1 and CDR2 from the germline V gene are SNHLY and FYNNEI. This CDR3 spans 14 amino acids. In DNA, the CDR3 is TGTGCCAGCAGTGGTTGGGACAGGGGAGGGGAAGCTTTCTTT. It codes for CASSGWDRGGEAFF.

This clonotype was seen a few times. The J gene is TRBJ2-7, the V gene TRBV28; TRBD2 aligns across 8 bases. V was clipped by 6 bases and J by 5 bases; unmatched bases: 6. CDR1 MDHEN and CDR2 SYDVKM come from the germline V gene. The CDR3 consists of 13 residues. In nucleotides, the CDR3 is TGTGCCAGCAGCTCCGGGGGGGTCCACGAGCAGTACTTC. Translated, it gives CASSSGGVHEQYF.

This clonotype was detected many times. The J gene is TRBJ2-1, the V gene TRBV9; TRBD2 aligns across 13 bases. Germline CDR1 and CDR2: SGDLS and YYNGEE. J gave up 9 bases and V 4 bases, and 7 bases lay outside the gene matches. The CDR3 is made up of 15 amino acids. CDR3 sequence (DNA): TGTGCCAGCAGCCCCCGGACTAGCGGGGGTGGTGAGCAGTTCTTC. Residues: CASSPRTSGGGEQFF.

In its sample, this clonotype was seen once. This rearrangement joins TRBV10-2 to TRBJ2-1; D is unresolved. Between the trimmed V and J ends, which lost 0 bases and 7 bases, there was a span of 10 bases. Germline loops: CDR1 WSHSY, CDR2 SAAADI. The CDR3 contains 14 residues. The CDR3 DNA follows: TGCGCCAGCAGTGAGTCGAGGACCTTGAATGAGCAGTTCTTC. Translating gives CASSESRTLNEQFF.